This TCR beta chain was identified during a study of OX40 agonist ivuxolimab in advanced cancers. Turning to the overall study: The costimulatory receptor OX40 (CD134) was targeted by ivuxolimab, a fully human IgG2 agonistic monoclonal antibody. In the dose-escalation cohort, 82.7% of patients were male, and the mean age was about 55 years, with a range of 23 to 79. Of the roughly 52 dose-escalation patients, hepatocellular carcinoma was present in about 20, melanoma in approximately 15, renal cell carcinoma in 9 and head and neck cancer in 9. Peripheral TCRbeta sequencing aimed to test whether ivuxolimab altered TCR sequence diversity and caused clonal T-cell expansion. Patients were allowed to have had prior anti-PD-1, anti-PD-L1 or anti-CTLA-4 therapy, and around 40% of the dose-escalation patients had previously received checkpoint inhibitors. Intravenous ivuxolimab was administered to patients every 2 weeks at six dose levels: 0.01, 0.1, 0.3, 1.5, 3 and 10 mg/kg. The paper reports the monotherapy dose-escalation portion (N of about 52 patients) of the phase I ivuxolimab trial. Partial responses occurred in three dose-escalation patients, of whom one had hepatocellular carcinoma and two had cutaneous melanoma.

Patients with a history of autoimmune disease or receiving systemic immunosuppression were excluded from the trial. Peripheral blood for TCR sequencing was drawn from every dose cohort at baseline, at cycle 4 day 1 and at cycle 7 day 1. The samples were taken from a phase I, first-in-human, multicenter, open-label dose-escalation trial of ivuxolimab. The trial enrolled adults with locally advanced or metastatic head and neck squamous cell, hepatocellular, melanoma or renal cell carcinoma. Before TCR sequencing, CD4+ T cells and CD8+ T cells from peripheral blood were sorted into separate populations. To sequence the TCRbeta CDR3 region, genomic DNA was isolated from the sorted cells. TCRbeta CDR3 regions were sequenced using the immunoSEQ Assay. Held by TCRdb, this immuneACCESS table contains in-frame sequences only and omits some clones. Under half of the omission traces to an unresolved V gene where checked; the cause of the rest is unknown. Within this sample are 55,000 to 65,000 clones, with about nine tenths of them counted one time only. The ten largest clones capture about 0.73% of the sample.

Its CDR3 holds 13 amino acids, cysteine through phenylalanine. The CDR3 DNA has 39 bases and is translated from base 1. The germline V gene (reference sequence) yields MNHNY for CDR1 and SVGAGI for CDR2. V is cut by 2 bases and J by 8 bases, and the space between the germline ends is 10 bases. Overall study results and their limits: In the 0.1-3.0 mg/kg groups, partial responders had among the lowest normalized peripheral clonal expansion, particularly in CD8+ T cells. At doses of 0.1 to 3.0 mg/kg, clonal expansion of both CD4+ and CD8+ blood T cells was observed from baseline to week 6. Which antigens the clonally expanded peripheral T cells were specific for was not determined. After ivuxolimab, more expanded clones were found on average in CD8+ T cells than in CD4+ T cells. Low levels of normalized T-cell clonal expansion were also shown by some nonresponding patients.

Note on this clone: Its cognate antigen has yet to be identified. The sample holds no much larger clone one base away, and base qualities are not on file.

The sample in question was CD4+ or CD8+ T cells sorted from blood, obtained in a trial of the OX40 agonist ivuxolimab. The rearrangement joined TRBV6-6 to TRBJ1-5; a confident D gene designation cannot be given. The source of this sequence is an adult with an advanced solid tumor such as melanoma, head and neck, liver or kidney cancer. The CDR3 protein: CASSYGNMEPQHF. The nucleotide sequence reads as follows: TGTGCCAGCAGTTACGGGAACATGGAGCCCCAGCATTTT.